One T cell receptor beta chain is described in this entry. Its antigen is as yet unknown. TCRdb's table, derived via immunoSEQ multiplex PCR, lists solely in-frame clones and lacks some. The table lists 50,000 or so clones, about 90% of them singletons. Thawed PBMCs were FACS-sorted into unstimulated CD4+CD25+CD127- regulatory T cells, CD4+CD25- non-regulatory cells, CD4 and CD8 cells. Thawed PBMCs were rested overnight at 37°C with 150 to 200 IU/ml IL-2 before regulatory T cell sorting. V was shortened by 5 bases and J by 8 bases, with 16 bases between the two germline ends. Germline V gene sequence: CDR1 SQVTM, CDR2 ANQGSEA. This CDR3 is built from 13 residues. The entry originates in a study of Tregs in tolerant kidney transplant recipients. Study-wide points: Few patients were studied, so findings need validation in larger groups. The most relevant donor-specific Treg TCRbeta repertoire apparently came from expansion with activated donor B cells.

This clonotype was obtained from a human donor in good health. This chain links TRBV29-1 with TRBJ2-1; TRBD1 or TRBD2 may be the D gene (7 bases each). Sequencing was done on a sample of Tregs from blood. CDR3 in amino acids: CSVFGQGGYEQFF. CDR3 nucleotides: TGCAGCGTTTTTGGCCAGGGGGGGTATGAGCAGTTCTTC.